The clone carrying this T cell receptor (beta chain) occurred once. Repertoires were generated with immunoSEQ multiplex PCR, while TCRdb's copy carries only in-frame clones and drops some. The data show some 80,000 clones, approximately 86% seen once. The V gene's germline CDR1 is LNHDA and CDR2 SQIVND (reference sequence). This CDR3 spans 16 amino acids. Germline trimming cut 3 bases from V and 7 bases from J; bases unmatched to any gene: 8. This entry is derived from a study of blood T cell repertoires in COVID-19. Sequenced: peripheral blood. V is TRBV19 and J is TRBJ1-5; 11 bases map to TRBD1. This clonotype was sampled from a woman aged 50 to 65 with active or convalescent COVID-19. CDR3 in amino acids: CASSIRTGGNLQPQHF. CDR3 nucleotides: TGTGCCAGTAGTATCCGGACAGGGGGCAATTTACAGCCCCAGCATTTT.